This T cell receptor beta chain was retrieved from a study of CD8+CD57+ T cells in acquired aplastic anemia. General study findings and limits: The number of CD8+ CDR3 sequences shared by patients and controls was roughly 31.

Trimming left V 7 bases short and J 2 bases short, with 6 bases between. CDR1 and CDR2 from the germline V gene are SNHLY and FYNNEI. CDR3 length: 11 amino acids. Template material for TCR beta VDJ and CDR3 profiling consisted of genomic DNA. TCRdb called the reads again in MiXCR, with one record for every CDR3 protein. The sample shows 450,000 to 550,000 distinct CDR3 sequences, roughly a third of them seen only once. This clonotype was seen repeatedly, ten times or more. Its antigen is as yet unknown. Patients selected for sequencing had displayed CD8+CD57+ cell expansion by flow cytometry. V is TRBV2 and J is TRBJ2-7; D gene uncertain. Sequencing was done on a sample of sorted CD4+, CD8+, or CD8+CD57+ T cells (not recorded which) from PBMCs. This clonotype was obtained from a human donor with aplastic anemia. The CDR3 loop is CASNQAYEQYF. The CDR3 nucleotides read TGTGCCAGCAATCAAGCCTACGAGCAGTACTTC.